This record looks at one T cell receptor beta chain sequence and its context. The sample comes from a study of cytomegalovirus exposure and HLA in healthy donors. The CDR3 covers 18 residues. V was pared by 5 bases and J by 0 bases, with 13 bases of the junction left unmatched. Germline V gene data show CDR1 as MNHEY and CDR2 as SMNVEV (reference sequence). The PCR contained 60 Vbeta and 13 Jbeta primers. The method was immunoSEQ multiplex PCR; TCRdb's version includes in-frame clones alone and lacks a portion of them. The repertoire has 100,000 or so clones, 80% to 90% of them found once; the top ten carry less than 4%.

Sequencing input: PBMCs. The TCR was taken from a man between 25 and 39 years old in good health and CMV-seropositive. V gene TRBV27 combines with J gene TRBJ1-5, with 7 bases aligning to TRBD1. CDR3 in DNA: TGTGCCAGCAGTGCGTTACCACAGGGGCTTGATAGCAATCAGCCCCAGCATTTT. Its protein product is CASSALPQGLDSNQPQHF.